Below, one TCR beta chain is given with its context. The entry originates in a study of T cells after yellow fever vaccination. In germline, CDR1 is LGHNT, CDR2 FRNRAP. V was cut by 0 bases and J by 4 bases, with 15 bases left in between. The length of the CDR3 is 16 residues. A single record per CDR3 protein comes from TCRdb applying MiXCR to the 5' RACE reads. This sample carries a few hundred thousand distinct CDR3 sequences, 6.9% of them seen once, and the ten largest clones take around 0.9%. The rearrangement uses TRBV12-5 and TRBJ2-5; D gene uncertain. The clonotype originates from a man aged 30 to 45 who received the YFV17D yellow fever vaccine. Source: CD4+ T cells sorted from PBMCs, taken 15 days after the yellow fever booster vaccination. The CDR3 DNA sequence: TGTGCTAGTGGTTTGGTAAATACCTCCCCGGGAGAGACCCAGTACTTC. It translates to CASGLVNTSPGETQYF.